The clone carrying this T cell receptor (beta chain) was observed once. What it recognizes is unknown. The CDR3 covers 16 residues. The sample originates from a study of cytomegalovirus exposure and HLA in healthy donors. Study-wide context: From donors who were HLA-typed, an early data release held about 85 million unique TCRs.

The PCR ran on 60 Vbeta and 13 Jbeta primers. Clones were sequenced by immunoSEQ multiplex PCR, and TCRdb holds only the in-frame ones, with some missing. The sample lists about 250,000 clones; about 75% were seen once. Findings of the study overall: Confirmation in vitro established that a few CMV-associated chains were specific for CMV antigens. The study assumed roughly uniform donor sequencing depth for presence/absence analyses.

Sequenced: PBMCs. This sequence originates from a female donor in good health and CMV-seronegative. The J gene is TRBJ1-2, the V gene TRBV1; TRBD1 is taken as the D call from the table, unchecked against the DNA. TRBV1 is described as a pseudogene. CDR3 residues: CTSSLPPGQGYYGYTF. The CDR3 bases are TGCACCAGCAGCCTACCCCCCGGACAGGGATACTATGGCTACACCTTC.